One sample yielded the 24 T cell receptor beta chains listed below, sequenced in a study of cytomegalovirus exposure and HLA in healthy donors. Primers for the PCR totalled 60 Vbeta and 13 Jbeta. The method was immunoSEQ multiplex PCR; TCRdb's version includes in-frame clones alone and lacks a portion of them. The sample includes under 150,000 clones, more than 80% of them seen just once. The sequencing sample was made of PBMCs. These receptors were collected from a woman aged 25 to 39 in good health and CMV-seropositive.

The rearrangement links TRBV28 to TRBJ1-5, with a tentative D call TRBD1 (6 bases). The CDR3 length is 15 residues. V shed 2 bases and J shed 3 bases, with 11 bases lying between them. Per the germline V gene, CDR1 is MDHEN and CDR2 is SYDVKM. CDR3 nucleotide sequence: TGTGCCAGCAGTTTACCCGGGACACTCAATCAGCCCCAGCATTTT. Residues: CASSLPGTLNQPQHF.

This chain uses TRBV6-6 with TRBJ1-6, with 9 bases aligning to TRBD1. The trim removed 7 bases at V and 9 bases at J, leaving 4 bases unmatched. CDR1 and CDR2 from the germline V gene are MNHNY and SVGAGI (reference sequence). This CDR3 contains 13 residues. As DNA, the CDR3 is TGTGCCAGCAAGGGGACAGGGCCTTCACCCCTCCACTTT. It yields the protein CASKGTGPSPLHF.

CDR3 in amino acids: CATSRDRGLAGASYNEQFF. For the CDR3, the DNA is TGTGCCACCAGCAGAGATCGGGGACTAGCGGGAGCCTCCTACAATGAGCAGTTCTTC. This chain connects TRBV15 to TRBJ2-1, with 14 bases identical to TRBD2. Germline-derived CDR1 and CDR2 are LNHNV and YYDKDF (reference sequence). The CDR3 covers 19 residues. V lost 0 bases to trimming and J lost 0 bases; unmatched junction nucleotides: 4.

The chain employs TRBV7-9 and TRBJ1-2, with TRBD1 matching over 7 bases. V dropped 7 bases and J dropped 8; count of bases not matched to a gene: 13. This CDR3 spans 14 amino acids. From germline, CDR1 is SEHNR and CDR2 FQNEAQ (reference sequence). The CDR3 DNA reads TGTGCCAGCACCCAGATGGAGGGGGCGACCGGCTACACCTTC. Translating it yields CASTQMEGATGYTF.

The rearrangement joins TRBV28 to TRBJ2-3, with a possible D match to TRBD1 (8 bases). The germline gives CDR1 MDHEN, CDR2 SYDVKM. The ends were cut back, 6 bases at V and 0 bases at J, with 16 bases in the middle. This CDR3 comprises 16 residues. The CDR3 spells CASRTGGAGSTDTQYF. The DNA of the CDR3 is TGTGCCAGCAGAACAGGGGGGGCCGGGAGCACAGATACGCAGTATTTT.

This chain uses TRBV28 with TRBJ1-2; D uncertain. Trimming removed 5 bases from V and 4 bases from J, with 8 bases in between. This CDR3 has 12 amino acids. The germline CDR1 and CDR2 sequences are MDHEN and SYDVKM. CDR3 region: CASSGPVYGYTF. The CDR3 DNA is TGTGCCAGCAGTGGGCCGGTCTATGGCTACACCTTC.

This chain links TRBV28 with TRBJ2-7; D is uncertain. V lost 5 bases and J lost 3, with 11 bases in between. The V gene's germline CDR1 is MDHEN and CDR2 SYDVKM. The CDR3 covers 13 residues. The DNA of the CDR3 is TGTGCCAGCAGTACCTTGGCCTTCTACGAGCAGTACTTC. Residues: CASSTLAFYEQYF.

The chain carries TRBV9 and TRBJ1-5; the D gene is possibly TRBD1 (5 bases). Trimming removed 0 bases from V and 10 bases from J, with 17 bases in between. This CDR3 contains 15 residues. Germline V CDR1 and CDR2: SGDLS, YYNGEE. CDR3 DNA sequence: TGTGCCAGCAGCGTAGGTCAGGGCTCTTATGAACCCCAGCATTTT. Translated: CASSVGQGSYEPQHF. The full variable domain, in which reference TRBV9 and TRBJ1-5 provide the parts outside the CDR3, is DSGVTQTPKHLITATGQRVTLRCSPRSGDLSVYWYQQSLDQGLQFLIQYYNGEERAKGNILERFSAQQFPDLHSELNLSSLELGDSALYFCASSVGQGSYEPQHFGDGTRLSIL.

The gene calls are TRBV19 and TRBJ1-2; no clear D. Trimming removed 3 bases at V and 2 bases at J, with 10 bases between. This CDR3 has 14 amino acids. Germline V gives CDR1 LNHDA, CDR2 SQIVND (reference sequence). The CDR3 sequence: CASSIGVGNYGYTF. For the CDR3, the DNA is TGTGCCAGTAGTATCGGGGTAGGGAACTATGGCTACACCTTC.

The rearrangement links TRBV23-1 to TRBJ1-5, with D hard to call. TRBV23-1 is classed as an ORF, of uncertain function. The CDR3 is made up of 15 amino acids. V lost 1 base to trimming and J lost 9 bases, with 16 bases between them. Here the CDR3 DNA reads TGCGCCAGCAGTCAATGGAGGGCCGCAAGGAGGCCCCAGCATTTT. Its translation is CASSQWRAARRPQHF.

The CDR3 here is CASTSTLRSEKLFF. CDR3 nucleotide sequence: TGTGCCAGCACCTCCACCCTAAGGAGTGAAAAACTGTTTTTT. V usage is TRBV28 and J usage is TRBJ1-4; unclear D gene. This CDR3 is built from 14 residues. V lost 7 bases and J 7 bases, leaving 16 bases between the germline ends. Germline V gives CDR1 MDHEN, CDR2 SYDVKM.

As DNA, the CDR3 is TGTGCCAGCAGCTTTATGGGGGGGTTCTCTGGAAACACCATATATTTT. Translation: CASSFMGGFSGNTIYF. The chain recombines TRBV5-4 with TRBJ1-3; weak D call: TRBD1 (5 bases). The length of the CDR3 is 16 residues. Germline CDR1 SGHNT, CDR2 YYREEE (reference sequence). V was pared by 2 bases and J by 0 bases, with 12 bases between.

This clone was observed a single time. V gene TRBV5-1 combines with J gene TRBJ1-2, with 8 bases aligning to TRBD1. J was trimmed by 7 bases and V by 2 bases; bases with no gene match: 1. The CDR3 consists of 12 residues. Germline CDR1 is SGHRS and CDR2 is YFSETQ. The CDR3 reads CASSLDRGGYTF. As DNA, the CDR3 is TGCGCCAGCAGCTTAGACAGGGGTGGCTACACCTTC.

The V call is TRBV19, the J call TRBJ2-7, with 8 bases aligning to TRBD1. This CDR3 is 15 amino acids long. With V trimmed by 2 bases and J by 3 bases, 6 bases remained unmatched. CDR1 and CDR2 (germline): LNHDA, SQIVND (reference sequence). The CDR3: CASSIKGTGYYEQYF. The CDR3, as DNA: TGTGCCAGTAGTATAAAAGGGACAGGATACTACGAGCAGTACTTC.

This clone occurred once. The chain couples TRBV19 to TRBJ1-4; D unclear. Germline V CDR1 and CDR2: LNHDA, SQIVND (reference sequence). V dropped 4 bases and J dropped 5 bases, with 14 bases sitting between them. The CDR3 contains 15 residues. DNA of the CDR3: TGTGCCAGTAGTACAACCGGGTCCACCAATGAAAAACTGTTTTTT. It translates to CASSTTGSTNEKLFF.

This rearrangement joins TRBV5-6 to TRBJ1-2; no clear D. V lost 4 bases and J lost 3, with 10 bases in between. This CDR3 comprises 13 residues. Per germline, CDR1 SGHDT and CDR2 YYEEEE. The CDR3 region is CASSGLEDYGYTF. The CDR3 DNA follows: TGTGCCAGCAGCGGCCTGGAGGACTATGGCTACACCTTC.

This chain links TRBV27 with TRBJ2-1; TRBD1 might be the D (7 bases). The CDR3 is 15 residues long. Germline V lookup: CDR1 MNHEY, CDR2 SMNVEV (reference sequence). Trimming cost V 5 bases and J 2 bases, with 13 bases left between them. DNA for the CDR3: TGTGCCAGCAGTCCCCAGGGGGGACCCTACAATGAGCAGTTCTTC. Its protein product is CASSPQGGPYNEQFF.

This sequence joins TRBV10-1 and TRBJ1-1, with D hard to call. The CDR3 is made up of 13 amino acids. Trimming stripped 4 bases from V and 3 bases from J, with 9 bases between. The germline gives CDR1 WNHNN, CDR2 SYGVQD (reference sequence). CDR3 region: CASSALADTEAFF. The CDR3 nucleotides read TGCGCCAGCAGTGCTTTGGCGGACACTGAAGCTTTCTTT.

The rearrangement uses TRBV29-1 and TRBJ1-2, with 8 bases that match TRBD1. J was trimmed by 0 bases and V by 4 bases; bases with no gene match: 7. The CDR3 runs 15 residues. Germline V gene data show CDR1 as SQVTM and CDR2 as ANQGSEA. The CDR3 is CSVVLQGAANYGYTF. The CDR3 DNA sequence: TGCAGCGTTGTGTTGCAGGGGGCGGCTAACTATGGCTACACCTTC.

The V call is TRBV9, the J call TRBJ2-7, with D maybe TRBD2 (7 bases). The CDR3 sequence is 15 residues long. V lost 0 bases, J lost 2 bases, and 12 bases lay in between. Germline CDR1 reads SGDLS; CDR2 reads YYNGEE. Here the CDR3 reads CASSVEGGLAYEQYF. The CDR3 DNA reads as TGTGCCAGCAGCGTAGAGGGGGGGCTAGCCTACGAGCAGTACTTC.

This rearrangement joins TRBV2 to TRBJ2-2; TRBD2 is a possible D gene (5 bases). V was clipped by 3 bases and J by 5 bases, with 10 bases between them. The CDR3 sequence is 14 residues long. Per germline, CDR1 SNHLY and CDR2 FYNNEI. The CDR3 spells CASSDGRGTGELFF. Written as DNA, the CDR3 is TGTGCCAGCAGTGACGGTCGAGGGACCGGGGAGCTGTTTTTT.

The chain combines TRBV2 with TRBJ1-4; tentatively, D is TRBD1 (6 bases). This CDR3 has 12 residues. Germline loops: CDR1 SNHLY, CDR2 FYNNEI. V lost 9 bases to trimming and J lost 5 bases, with 10 bases between them. The CDR3 nucleotides are TGTGCCAGGACAGGACCCAATGAAAAACTGTTTTTT. Translated: CARTGPNEKLFF.

V gene TRBV7-9 combines with J gene TRBJ2-3; tentatively, D is TRBD2 (7 bases). The germline CDR1 and CDR2 sequences are SEHNR and FQNEAQ (reference sequence). This CDR3 has 15 residues. The V gene lost 1 base and the J gene lost 1 base, with 9 bases spanning the gap. CDR3 nucleotide sequence: TGTGCCAGCAGCTTAGGGGGGGGCCGCACAGATACGCAGTATTTT. This codes for CASSLGGGRTDTQYF.

The chain joins TRBV19 to TRBJ2-3; D unclear. The CDR3 has 14 residues. Trimming left V 7 bases short and J 5 bases short, with 16 bases between. The germline gives CDR1 LNHDA, CDR2 SQIVND (reference sequence). CDR3 region: CASTGGSQRDTQYF. The CDR3 DNA sequence: TGTGCCAGTACGGGTGGGTCCCAAAGAGATACGCAGTATTTT.